This is a list of T cell receptor beta chains from one sample in a study of Graves' ophthalmopathy and Graves' hyperthyroidism. TCRdb called the multiplex PCR reads again in MiXCR, with one record for every CDR3 protein. The sample carries 350,000 to 450,000 distinct CDR3 sequences, under 25% recorded once. Sequenced input: peripheral blood. The receptors shown here come from a woman aged 18-30 years with stable Graves' hyperthyroidism. Both conserved end residues are part of each CDR3.

V gene: TRBV7-6; J gene: TRBJ1-1; CDR3 protein: CASSPPGGHGTEAFF
V gene: TRBV28; J gene: TRBJ2-2; CDR3 protein: CASIAGGTSGELFF
V gene: TRBV28; J gene: TRBJ2-2; CDR3 protein: CASSFSVDWGYGELCF
V gene: TRBV20-1; J gene: TRBJ2-4; CDR3 protein: CSASPGTLAKNIKYF
V gene: TRBV20-1; J gene: TRBJ1-2; CDR3 protein: CSATRLTLYGYTF
V gene: TRBV5-4; J gene: TRBJ1-1; CDR3 protein: CASTLQGVNTEAFF
V gene: TRBV6-1; J gene: TRBJ2-4; CDR3 protein: CASLAPLAKNIKYF
V gene: TRBV27; J gene: TRBJ2-7; CDR3 protein: CASNLAGIGEQYF
V gene: TRBV3-1; J gene: TRBJ2-7; CDR3 protein: CASSQEITASGRYF
V gene: TRBV20-1; J gene: TRBJ2-5; CDR3 protein: CSARGQGGETQYF
V gene: TRBV19; J gene: TRBJ1-6; CDR3 protein: CASSIKDRGNSPLHF
V gene: TRBV6-1; J gene: TRBJ1-6; CDR3 protein: CASRWGQENSPLHF
V gene: TRBV3-1; J gene: TRBJ2-7; CDR3 protein: CASTRGIEQYF
V gene: TRBV19; J gene: TRBJ2-2; CDR3 protein: CASSDERGGTGELFF
V gene: TRBV15; J gene: TRBJ1-3; CDR3 protein: CATTGQGLGNTIYF
V gene: TRBV6-1; J gene: TRBJ2-7; CDR3 protein: CASSKIADPYEQYF
V gene: TRBV18; J gene: TRBJ1-2; CDR3 protein: CASSPREGSNYGYTF
V gene: TRBV6-5; J gene: TRBJ2-7; CDR3 protein: CASSYRAAQYF
V gene: TRBV30; J gene: TRBJ1-5; CDR3 protein: CAWSVRGGGAQPQHF
V gene: TRBV12-3/TRBV12-4; J gene: TRBJ1-3; CDR3 protein: CASSLATGTGNTIYF
V gene: TRBV5-1; J gene: TRBJ2-2; CDR3 protein: CASSAGLPTGELFF
V gene: TRBV6-2/TRBV6-3; J gene: TRBJ1-3; CDR3 protein: CASSPPGQGSTGNTIYF
V gene: TRBV9; J gene: TRBJ2-7; CDR3 protein: CASSVGQGAREQYF
V gene: TRBV5-1; J gene: TRBJ1-3; CDR3 protein: CASSLDGHSGNTIYF
V gene: TRBV11-3; J gene: TRBJ2-7; CDR3 protein: CASSPDAGYEQYF
V gene: TRBV7-2; J gene: TRBJ2-2; CDR3 protein: CASRTTSSAGELFF
V gene: TRBV7-3; J gene: TRBJ2-7; CDR3 protein: CASSLMDRLPYEQYF
V gene: TRBV28; J gene: TRBJ2-2; CDR3 protein: CASRPRPDAGELFF
V gene: TRBV12-3/TRBV12-4; J gene: TRBJ2-5; CDR3 protein: CASSSSVQETQYF
V gene: TRBV6-1; J gene: TRBJ1-1; CDR3 protein: CASTTGQGGDTEAFF
V gene: TRBV11-1; J gene: TRBJ2-7; CDR3 protein: CASIFDRDSLDHEQYF
V gene: TRBV12-3/TRBV12-4; J gene: TRBJ1-5; CDR3 protein: CASRKQGSNQPQHF
V gene: TRBV24-1; J gene: TRBJ2-2; CDR3 protein: CATSDLYGPNTGELFF
V gene: TRBV6-1; J gene: TRBJ1-2; CDR3 protein: CASSPREGGYGYTF
V gene: TRBV30; J gene: TRBJ2-7; CDR3 protein: CAWTPGQSYEQYF
V gene: TRBV10-2; J gene: TRBJ2-7; CDR3 protein: CASSDGTYEQYF
V gene: TRBV30; J gene: TRBJ1-5; CDR3 protein: CAWSKGSNQPQHF
V gene: TRBV16; J gene: TRBJ1-6; CDR3 protein: CASSQYGSPSYNSPLHF
V gene: TRBV7-2; J gene: TRBJ2-5; CDR3 protein: CASSLVFRGAETQYF
V gene: TRBV7-9; J gene: TRBJ2-7; CDR3 protein: CASSAHDAYYEQYF